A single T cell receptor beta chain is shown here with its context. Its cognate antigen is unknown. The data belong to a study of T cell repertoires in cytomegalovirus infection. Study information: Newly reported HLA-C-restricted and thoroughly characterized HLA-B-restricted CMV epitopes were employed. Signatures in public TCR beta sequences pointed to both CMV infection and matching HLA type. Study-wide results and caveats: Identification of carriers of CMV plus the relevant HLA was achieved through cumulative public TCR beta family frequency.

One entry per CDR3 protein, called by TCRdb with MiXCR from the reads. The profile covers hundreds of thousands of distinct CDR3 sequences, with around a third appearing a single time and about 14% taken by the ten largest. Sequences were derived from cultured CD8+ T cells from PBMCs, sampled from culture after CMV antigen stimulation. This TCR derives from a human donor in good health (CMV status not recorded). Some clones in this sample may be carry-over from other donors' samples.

This chain's CDR3 is CASSQPGQGTRRHYEQYV. CDR3 nucleotide sequence: TGTGCCAGCAGTCAACCGGGACAGGGAACTAGGAGGCACTACGAGCAGTACGTC. V gene TRBV12-3 or TRBV12-4 combines with J gene TRBJ2-7; 9 bases map to TRBD1. There are 18 residues in the CDR3. With V trimmed by 5 bases and J by 3 bases, 17 bases remained unmatched.